A selection of T cell receptor beta chains follows, all from one sample in a study of cytomegalovirus exposure and HLA in healthy donors. Only in-frame clones appear in the TCRdb table, and some are missing; sequencing was by immunoSEQ multiplex PCR. The sample lists 66,000 or so clones; around 97% were seen once. The sequencing input was PBMCs. The receptors shown here come from a woman aged 18-30 years in good health and CMV-seropositive. CDR3s include the opening cysteine and the closing phenylalanine or tryptophan. A D gene is named only where the DNA matches it firmly. Clone size is shown for a subset of rows, as once, few, many or a class of expanded clone.

clone_size	v_call	j_call	d_call	cdr3_nt	cdr3_aa
-	TRBV29-1	TRBJ1-1	TRBD1	TGCAGCGTTGCACCCTTTGGGACAGGGATATCGGTGGCTTTCTTT	CSVAPFGTGISVAFF
once	TRBV28	TRBJ1-5	TRBD1	TGTGCCAGCAGTTCCGGACAGGTAGTCAATCAGCCCCAGCATTTT	CASSSGQVVNQPQHF
-	TRBV9	TRBJ1-1	-	TGTGCCAGCAGCGCGGGGGGACGGAGCGAAGCTTTCTTT	CASSAGGRSEAFF
-	TRBV5-6	TRBJ2-5	TRBD1	TGTGCCAGCATCACAAGGACAGGGGGCCGGGAGACCCAGTACTTC	CASITRTGGRETQYF
-	TRBV19	TRBJ2-3	-	TGTGCCAGTAGGGGGCGCGGTTGTCCGTCCTACAGCACATATACGCAGTATTTT	CASRGRGCPSYSTYTQYF
-	TRBV6-5	TRBJ1-3	-	TGTGCCAGCAGTTACTCGTGGCAACCTGGAAACACCATATATTTT	CASSYSWQPGNTIYF
-	TRBV5-8	TRBJ2-7	-	TGTGCCAGCATCCTAGGGGGGGGGACCCATTACGAGCAGTACTTC	CASILGGGTHYEQYF
-	TRBV5-1	TRBJ1-4	-	TGCGCCAGCAGCGACAGGATTAATGAAAAACTGTTTTTT	CASSDRINEKLFF
-	TRBV9	TRBJ2-7	-	TGTGCCAGCAGCGTAAACGGTGTGCACGAGCAGTACTTC	CASSVNGVHEQYF
-	TRBV5-1	TRBJ2-3	-	TGCGCCAGCAGCTTGAGGCTCCGGGTACCCACAGATACGCAGTATTTT	CASSLRLRVPTDTQYF
-	TRBV30	TRBJ1-2	-	TGTGCCTGGAATGGAGTAAGGAACTATGGCTACACCTTC	CAWNGVRNYGYTF
-	TRBV5-4	TRBJ2-1	TRBD2	TGTGCCAGCAGCTTACGCGGGAGGGGGGTCAATGAGCAGTTCTTC	CASSLRGRGVNEQFF
once	TRBV2	TRBJ2-7	TRBD1	TGTGCCAGCACGCCGGGACAGCCATACGAGCAGTACTTC	CASTPGQPYEQYF
-	TRBV6-6	TRBJ1-2	-	TGTGCCAGCGCGGCCAGGGACACGGAAGGTGATGGCTACACCTTC	CASAARDTEGDGYTF
-	TRBV5-1	TRBJ2-6	-	TGCGCCAGCAGCCGGGACATCTCTGGGGCCAACGTCCTGACTTTC	CASSRDISGANVLTF
once	TRBV19	TRBJ1-1	-	TGTGCCAGCAAAGCTGGCATGGACAGCCCGTCGAACACTGAAGCTTTCTTT	CASKAGMDSPSNTEAFF
-	TRBV5-4	TRBJ2-2	-	TGTGCCAGCAGCTCTGAAACTAGGCCTGGGGAGCTGTTTTTT	CASSSETRPGELFF
-	TRBV29-1	TRBJ1-2	-	TGCAGCGTTGAAGGTCGCCAGAGCTACACCTTC	CSVEGRQSYTF
-	TRBV7-3	TRBJ2-2	TRBD2	TGTGCCAGCAGCTTATGGTCGCCGGGACTAGCGGGAGGGCCGGGCACCGGGGAGCTGTTTTTT	CASSLWSPGLAGGPGTGELFF
-	TRBV29-1	TRBJ2-2	-	TGCAGCGTTGGACAGAACACCGGGGAGCTGTTTTTT	CSVGQNTGELFF
-	TRBV7-9	TRBJ2-7	TRBD2	TGTGCCAGCAGCGAAGGACTAGCGAAACCGGGCGAGCAGTACTTC	CASSEGLAKPGEQYF
-	TRBV19	TRBJ1-5	-	TGTGCCAGTAGTAGAGTAGCGGAGTATAGCAATCAGCCCCAGCATTTT	CASSRVAEYSNQPQHF
-	TRBV25-1	TRBJ2-7	TRBD1	TGTGCCAGCAGTGAATGGGCAGGGGGACCCTACGAGCAGTACTTC	CASSEWAGGPYEQYF
-	TRBV10-3	TRBJ2-3	TRBD2	TGTGCCATCTCCTCCGGGACTAGCCCCAGCACAGATACGCAGTATTTT	CAISSGTSPSTDTQYF
-	TRBV2	TRBJ2-7	TRBD2	TGTGCCAGCAGTCTTGGGACTAGCGGGAGCTACGAGCAGTACTTC	CASSLGTSGSYEQYF
-	TRBV4-1	TRBJ1-4	-	TGCGCCAGCAGCCCGGCCTCGACAGGAGATAATGAAAAACTGTTTTTT	CASSPASTGDNEKLFF
-	TRBV29-1	TRBJ1-1	TRBD1	TGCAGCGTTGTTGGGGCAGGGGGGATCACTGAAGCTTTCTTT	CSVVGAGGITEAFF
-	TRBV2	TRBJ2-1	TRBD2	TGTGCCAGCAGCCGACTAGCGGGAGACTCCTACAATGAGCAGTTCTTC	CASSRLAGDSYNEQFF
-	TRBV6-5	TRBJ2-1	TRBD2	TGTGCCAGCAGAGAGAGCGGGAGGGCCTACAATGAGCAGTTCTTC	CASRESGRAYNEQFF
-	TRBV5-6	TRBJ1-2	TRBD1	TGTGCCAGCAGCTTCGTGACAGGGGATGACTATGGCTACACCTTC	CASSFVTGDDYGYTF
-	TRBV9	TRBJ2-3	TRBD2	TGTGCCAGCAGCGTACCTAGCGGGACCACAGATACGCAGTATTTT	CASSVPSGTTDTQYF
-	TRBV27	TRBJ1-2	-	TGTGCCAGCAGTTTATATCGGCAGGGTGATGGCTACACCTTC	CASSLYRQGDGYTF
-	TRBV10-3	TRBJ2-1	TRBD1	TGTGCCATCAATGGACAGGGGTTAGAGAATGAGCAGTTCTTC	CAINGQGLENEQFF
few	TRBV27	TRBJ2-1	TRBD2	TGTGCCAGCCGGCCCAGCGGGAGTCCAAATGAGCAGTTCTTC	CASRPSGSPNEQFF
-	TRBV6-4	TRBJ1-6	-	TGTGCCAGCAGTGACGGGGGGAATTCACCCCTCCACTTT	CASSDGGNSPLHF
-	TRBV27	TRBJ2-7	TRBD2	TGTGCCAGCAGTTCCGGGACTAGCCTCTACGAGCAGTACTTC	CASSSGTSLYEQYF
-	TRBV27	TRBJ2-2	TRBD2	TGTGCCAGCAAGCGGGGACTAGCAACCGGGGAGCTGTTTTTT	CASKRGLATGELFF
once	TRBV7-9	TRBJ2-3	TRBD2	TGTGCCAGCAACTCTCTAGCGGGAGGGCGGGGAGATACGCAGTATTTT	CASNSLAGGRGDTQYF
-	TRBV11-3	TRBJ2-3	-	TGTGCCAGCAGCTTAGGCGGAACAGATACGCAGTATTTT	CASSLGGTDTQYF
-	TRBV28	TRBJ2-3	TRBD2	TGTGCCAGCATAACTAGCGATATTATCGCAGATACGCAGTATTTT	CASITSDIIADTQYF
-	TRBV30	TRBJ2-7	-	TGTGCCACCCTCGCAGGGTCCTACGAGCAGTACTTC	CATLAGSYEQYF
-	TRBV7-9	TRBJ1-2	-	TGTGCCAGCAGCTTCCTGAGCTATGGCTACACCTTC	CASSFLSYGYTF
-	TRBV19	TRBJ1-2	TRBD1	TGTGCCAGTAGTATACCGACAGGGTTGAACTATGGCTACACCTTC	CASSIPTGLNYGYTF
-	TRBV30	TRBJ1-3	-	TGTGCCTGGAGTGTACTAAGTGGAAACACCATATATTTT	CAWSVLSGNTIYF
-	TRBV28	TRBJ1-2	-	TGTGCCAGCAGTTTAGGGCAGGGGCATGGCTACACCTTC	CASSLGQGHGYTF
-	TRBV6-5	TRBJ2-7	TRBD2	TGTGCCAGCTCCGGGACTAGATCGACCTACGAGCAGTACTTC	CASSGTRSTYEQYF
-	TRBV7-9	TRBJ2-2	-	TGTGCCAGCAGCGATCAACAAGGGGTCATAAACACCGGGGAGCTGTTTTTT	CASSDQQGVINTGELFF
-	TRBV2	TRBJ2-5	-	TGTGCCAGTTCGATGGGGGGACTTTCGGAAGAGACCCAGTACTTC	CASSMGGLSEETQYF
-	TRBV28	TRBJ1-3	-	TGTGCCAGCAGGGCCCAGGATACTGGAAACACCATATATTTT	CASRAQDTGNTIYF
-	TRBV6-1	TRBJ1-5	TRBD1	TGTGCCAGCAGTGCCCGGGACAGTTATAGCAATCAGCCCCAGCATTTT	CASSARDSYSNQPQHF
-	TRBV7-9	TRBJ2-5	TRBD2	TGTGCCAGCAGCTATGAAGCGGGACCCCAAGAGACCCAGTACTTC	CASSYEAGPQETQYF
-	TRBV2	TRBJ2-3	TRBD2	TGTGCCAGCAGAAGACTAGCGGGAGTAAAAGATACGCAGTATTTT	CASRRLAGVKDTQYF
-	TRBV19	TRBJ1-1	TRBD1	TGTGCCAGTAGTCGGGGACAGCAAATTATGAACACTGAAGCTTTCTTT	CASSRGQQIMNTEAFF
-	TRBV28	TRBJ2-7	TRBD2	TGTGCCAGCAGCCGCCTCTTGGGGGGGTCCTACGAGCAGTACTTC	CASSRLLGGSYEQYF